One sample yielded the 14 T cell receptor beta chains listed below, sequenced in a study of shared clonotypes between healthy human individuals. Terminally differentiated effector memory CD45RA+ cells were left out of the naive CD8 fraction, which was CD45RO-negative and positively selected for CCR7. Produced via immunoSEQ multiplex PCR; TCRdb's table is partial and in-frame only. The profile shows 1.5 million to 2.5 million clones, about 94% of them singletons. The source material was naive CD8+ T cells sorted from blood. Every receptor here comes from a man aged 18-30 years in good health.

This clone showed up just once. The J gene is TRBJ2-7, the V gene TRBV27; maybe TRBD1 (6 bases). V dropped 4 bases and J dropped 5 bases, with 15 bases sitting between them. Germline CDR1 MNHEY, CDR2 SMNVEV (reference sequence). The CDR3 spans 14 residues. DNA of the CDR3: TGTGCCAGCAGTTCGGTGACAGGCGGTAACGAGCAGTACTTC. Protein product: CASSSVTGGNEQYF.

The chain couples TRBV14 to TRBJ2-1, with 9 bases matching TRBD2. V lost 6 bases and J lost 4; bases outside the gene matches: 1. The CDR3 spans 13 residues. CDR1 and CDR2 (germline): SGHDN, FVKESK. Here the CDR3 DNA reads TGTGCCAGCAGGACTAGCGGTTACAATGAGCAGTTCTTC. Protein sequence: CASRTSGYNEQFF.

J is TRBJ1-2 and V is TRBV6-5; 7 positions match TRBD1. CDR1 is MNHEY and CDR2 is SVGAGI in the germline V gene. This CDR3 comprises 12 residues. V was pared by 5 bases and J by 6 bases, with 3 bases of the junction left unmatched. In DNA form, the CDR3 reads TGTGCCAGCAGTGTTCAGGGGGATGGCTACACCTTC. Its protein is CASSVQGDGYTF.

The CDR3 nucleotides are TGTGCCAGCAACCTCAACACTGAAGCTTTCTTT. This gives the protein CASNLNTEAFF. The rearrangement joins TRBV7-9 to TRBJ1-1; D ambiguous. Germline values: CDR1 SEHNR, CDR2 FQNEAQ (reference sequence). The CDR3 sequence is 11 residues long. Deletions cut 7 bases from V and 2 bases from J, with 5 bases between.

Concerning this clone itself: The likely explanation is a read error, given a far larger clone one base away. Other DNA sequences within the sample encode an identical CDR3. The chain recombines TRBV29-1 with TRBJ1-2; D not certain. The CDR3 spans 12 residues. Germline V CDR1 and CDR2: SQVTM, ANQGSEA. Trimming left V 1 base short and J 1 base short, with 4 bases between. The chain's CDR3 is CSVEASNYGYTF. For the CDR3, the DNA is TGCAGCGTTGAAGCCAGTAACTATGGCTACACCTTC.

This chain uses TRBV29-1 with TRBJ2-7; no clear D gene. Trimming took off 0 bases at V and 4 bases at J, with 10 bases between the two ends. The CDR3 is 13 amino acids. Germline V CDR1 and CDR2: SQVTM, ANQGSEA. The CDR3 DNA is TGCAGCGTTGAAGAGGGTGTAGGTTACGAGCAGTACTTC. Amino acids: CSVEEGVGYEQYF.

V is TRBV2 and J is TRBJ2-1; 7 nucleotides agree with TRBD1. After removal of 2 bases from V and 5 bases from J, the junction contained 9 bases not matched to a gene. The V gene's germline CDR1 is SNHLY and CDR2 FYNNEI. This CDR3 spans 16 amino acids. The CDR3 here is CASSEFSRGRDNEQFF. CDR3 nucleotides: TGTGCCAGCAGTGAATTTAGCAGGGGGAGAGACAATGAGCAGTTCTTC.

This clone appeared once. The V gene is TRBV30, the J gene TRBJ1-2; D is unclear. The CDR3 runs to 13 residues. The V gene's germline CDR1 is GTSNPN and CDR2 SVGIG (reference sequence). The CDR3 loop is CAVWAGPNYGYTF. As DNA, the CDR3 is TGTGCAGTTTGGGCAGGACCCAACTATGGCTACACCTTC.

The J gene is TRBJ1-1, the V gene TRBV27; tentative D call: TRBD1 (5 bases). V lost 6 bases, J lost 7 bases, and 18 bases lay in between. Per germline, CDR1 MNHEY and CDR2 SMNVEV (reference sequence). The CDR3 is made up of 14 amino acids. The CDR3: CASSVVGATGEAFF. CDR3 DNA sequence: TGTGCCAGCAGCGTAGTAGGGGCAACCGGTGAAGCTTTCTTT.

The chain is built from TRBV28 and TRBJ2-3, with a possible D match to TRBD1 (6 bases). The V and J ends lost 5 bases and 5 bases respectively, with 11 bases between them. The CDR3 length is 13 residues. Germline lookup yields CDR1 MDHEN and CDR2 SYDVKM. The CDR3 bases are TGTGCCAGCAGTAAGGACAGTATAGATACGCAGTATTTT. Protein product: CASSKDSIDTQYF.

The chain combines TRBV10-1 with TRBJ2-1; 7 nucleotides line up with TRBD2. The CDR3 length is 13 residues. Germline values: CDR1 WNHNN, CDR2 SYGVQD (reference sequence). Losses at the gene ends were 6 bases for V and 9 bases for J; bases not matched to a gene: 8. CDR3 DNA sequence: TGCGCCAGCAGCGCTGGGACTACCGTTGAGCAGTTCTTC. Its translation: CASSAGTTVEQFF.

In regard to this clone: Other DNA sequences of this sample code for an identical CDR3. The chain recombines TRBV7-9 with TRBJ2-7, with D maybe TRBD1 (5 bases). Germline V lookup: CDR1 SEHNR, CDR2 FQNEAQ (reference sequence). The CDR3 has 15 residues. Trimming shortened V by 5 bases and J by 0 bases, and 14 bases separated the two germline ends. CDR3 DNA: TGTGCCAGCAGCCTCCCAGGGCGGAGCTCCTACGAGCAGTACTTC. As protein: CASSLPGRSSYEQYF.

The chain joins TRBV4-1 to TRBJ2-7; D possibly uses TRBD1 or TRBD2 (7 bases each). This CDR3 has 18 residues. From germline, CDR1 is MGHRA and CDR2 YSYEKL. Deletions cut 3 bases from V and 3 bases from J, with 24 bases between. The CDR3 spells CASSQNPEGAGVLYEQYF. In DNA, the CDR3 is TGCGCCAGCAGCCAGAACCCCGAGGGGGCGGGGGTCCTCTACGAGCAGTACTTC.

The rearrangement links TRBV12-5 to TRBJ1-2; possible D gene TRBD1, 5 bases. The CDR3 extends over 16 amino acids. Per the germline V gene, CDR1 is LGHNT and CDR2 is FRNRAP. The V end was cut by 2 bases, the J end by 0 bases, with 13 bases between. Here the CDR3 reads CASGLTTGEANYGYTF. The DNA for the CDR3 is TGTGCTAGTGGTTTGACGACGGGGGAGGCTAACTATGGCTACACCTTC.